The 13 T cell receptor beta chains presented below share a single source sample, sequenced in a study of shared clonotypes between healthy human individuals. The naive CD8 population came from CD45RO-negative cells selected for CCR7, without terminally differentiated effector memory CD45RA+ cells. Clones were sequenced by immunoSEQ multiplex PCR, and TCRdb holds only the in-frame ones, with some missing. The repertoire holds around 1,900,000 clones, with about 93% as singletons. Specimen: naive CD8+ T cells from PBMCs. The origin of the receptors is a man in his late teens or twenties in good health. Some clones in this sample may be carry-over from other donors' samples.

The J gene is TRBJ2-1, the V gene TRBV28; D is possibly TRBD1 (6 bases). V was clipped by 5 bases and J by 2 bases, with 13 bases between them. From germline, CDR1 is MDHEN and CDR2 SYDVKM. The CDR3 is 15 residues long. CDR3 in DNA: TGTGCCAGCAGTCGACCCGGACAGACCTACAATGAGCAGTTCTTC. As protein: CASSRPGQTYNEQFF.

The CDR3, as DNA: TGTGCCAGCAGCGTAGGTTCCGGGGGCAGGGACTATGGCTACACCTTC. Translated: CASSVGSGGRDYGYTF. This chain uses TRBV9 with TRBJ1-2; possible D gene TRBD1, 6 bases. V gave up 0 bases and J gave up 3 bases, with 15 bases separating them. The CDR3 has 16 residues. Germline lookup yields CDR1 SGDLS and CDR2 YYNGEE. Variable domain in full (rest from reference TRBV9 and TRBJ1-2): DSGVTQTPKHLITATGQRVTLRCSPRSGDLSVYWYQQSLDQGLQFLIQYYNGEERAKGNILERFSAQQFPDLHSELNLSSLELGDSALYFCASSVGSGGRDYGYTFGSGTRLTVV.

The V gene is TRBV19, the J gene TRBJ1-3; D remains ambiguous. This CDR3 has 15 residues. The germline V gene encodes CDR1 LNHDA and CDR2 SQIVND (reference sequence). V was trimmed by 7 bases and J by 0 bases, leaving 13 bases between them. The CDR3 loop is CASISPHRSGNTIYF. In DNA form, the CDR3 reads TGTGCCAGTATTTCCCCCCACCGCTCTGGAAACACCATATATTTT. The entire variable domain, with the rest obtained from reference TRBV19 and TRBJ1-3, is as follows: DGGITQSPKYLFRKEGQNVTLSCEQNLNHDAMYWYRQDPGQGLRLIYYSQIVNDFQKGDIAEGYSVSREKKESFPLTVTSAQKNPTAFYLCASISPHRSGNTIYFGEGSWLTVV.

The chain carries TRBV7-8 and TRBJ2-1; 12 nucleotides align to TRBD2. Trimming cost V 3 bases and J 7 bases; bases outside gene matches: 4. Germline CDR1 is SGHVS and CDR2 is FQNEAQ. The CDR3 totals 15 residues. CDR3 in amino acids: CASSLYLAGGNEQFF. DNA for the CDR3: TGTGCCAGCAGCTTGTATCTAGCGGGAGGGAATGAGCAGTTCTTC. The full variable domain, rest sourced from reference TRBV7-8 and TRBJ2-1, is GAGVSQSPRYKVAKRGQDVALRCDPISGHVSLFWYQQALGQGPEFLTYFQNEAQLDKSGLPSDRFFAERPEGSVSTLKIQRTQQEDSAVYLCASSLYLAGGNEQFFGPGTRLTVL.

CDR3 in amino acids: CSADREGDYGYTF. CDR3 sequence (DNA): TGCAGCGCCGACAGGGAAGGGGACTATGGCTACACCTTC. The rearrangement joins TRBV29-1 to TRBJ1-2; 7 bases agree with TRBD1. The V gene end was trimmed by 7 bases and the J gene end by 3 bases; junction bases not matched to a gene: 8. CDR3 length equals 13 residues. The germline CDR1 and CDR2 sequences are SQVTM and ANQGSEA.

The chain combines TRBV11-2 with TRBJ2-7; D gene unclear. V dropped 5 bases and J dropped 4 bases, with 18 bases sitting between them. The germline CDR1 and CDR2 sequences are SGHAT and FQNNGV. This CDR3 has 15 amino acids. CDR3 bases: TGTGCCAGCAGCCCCGGATCCGTCCCCTCTTACGAGCAGTACTTC. Protein: CASSPGSVPSYEQYF.

The rearrangement joins TRBV28 to TRBJ2-3; 10 positions agree with TRBD2. V trimming: 6 bases; J trimming: 4 bases; junction bases outside the gene matches: 4. The CDR3 is 14 residues long. Germline V gene data show CDR1 as MDHEN and CDR2 as SYDVKM. The chain's CDR3 is CASRLAGVPDTQYF. The CDR3 nucleotides read TGTGCCAGCAGGCTAGCGGGAGTTCCAGATACGCAGTATTTT.

As for this clone: Other DNA sequences in the same sample also yield this CDR3. The gene calls are TRBV7-9 and TRBJ2-7; D may be TRBD1 or TRBD2 (5 bases each). The CDR3 is 12 amino acids. Germline V gene data show CDR1 as SEHNR and CDR2 as FQNEAQ (reference sequence). With 3 bases removed from V and 7 bases from J, the gap between germline ends came to 10 bases. The CDR3 coding sequence is TGTGCCAGCAGCTTGGGGACGGGGGAGCAGTACTTC. Encoded protein: CASSLGTGEQYF.

J is TRBJ2-1 and V is TRBV7-6, with TRBD1 matching 12 bases. Germline-derived CDR1 and CDR2 are SGHVS and FNYEAQ. This CDR3 comprises 15 residues. V lost 5 bases, J lost 6 bases, and 5 bases stayed unmatched. The CDR3, as DNA: TGTGCCAGCAGCCCACCGGGACAGGGGGCCAATGAGCAGTTCTTC. Translating gives CASSPPGQGANEQFF.

The chain employs TRBV29-1 and TRBJ2-7; 13 nucleotides line up with TRBD2. J was trimmed by 4 bases and V by 6 bases; bases with no gene match: 12. Germline CDR1 and CDR2: SQVTM and ANQGSEA. The CDR3 sequence is 16 residues long. Here the CDR3 reads CSVQTGTSGRAYEQYF. DNA of the CDR3: TGCAGCGTCCAAACTGGTACTAGCGGGAGGGCGTACGAGCAGTACTTC.

The chain couples TRBV7-6 to TRBJ2-7, with 7 bases lining up with TRBD2. This CDR3 is built from 17 residues. Losses at the gene ends were 5 bases for V and 2 bases for J; bases not matched to a gene: 15. Germline V gene sequence: CDR1 SGHVS, CDR2 FNYEAQ. CDR3 nucleotide sequence: TGTGCCAGCAGCCCCTTCGGGGCGGTGGCGGGAGCCTACGAGCAGTACTTC. Residues: CASSPFGAVAGAYEQYF. Together with reference TRBV7-6 and TRBJ2-7, the CDR3 gives the full variable domain: GAGVSQSPRYKVTKRGQDVALRCDPISGHVSLYWYRQALGQGPEFLTYFNYEAQQDKSGLPNDRFSAERPEGSISTLTIQRTEQRDSAMYRCASSPFGAVAGAYEQYFGPGTRLTVT.

The chain has TRBV9 and TRBJ1-2, with D possibly TRBD1 on 5 matching bases. This CDR3 has 12 residues. Germline V gene data show CDR1 as SGDLS and CDR2 as YYNGEE. Between the trimmed V and J ends, which lost 7 bases and 4 bases, there was a span of 11 bases. CDR3 nucleotides: TGTGCCAGCCTTGGGGCATCCTATGGCTACACCTTC. It translates to CASLGASYGYTF.

V gene TRBV4-1 combines with J gene TRBJ2-7; 10 bases match TRBD2. V shed 4 bases and J 0 bases; nucleotides not matched to a gene: 6. This CDR3 contains 16 residues. Germline values: CDR1 MGHRA, CDR2 YSYEKL. The CDR3 here is CASSPRAGGASYEQYF. The CDR3 DNA reads TGCGCCAGCAGCCCGCGAGCGGGGGGGGCCTCCTACGAGCAGTACTTC.